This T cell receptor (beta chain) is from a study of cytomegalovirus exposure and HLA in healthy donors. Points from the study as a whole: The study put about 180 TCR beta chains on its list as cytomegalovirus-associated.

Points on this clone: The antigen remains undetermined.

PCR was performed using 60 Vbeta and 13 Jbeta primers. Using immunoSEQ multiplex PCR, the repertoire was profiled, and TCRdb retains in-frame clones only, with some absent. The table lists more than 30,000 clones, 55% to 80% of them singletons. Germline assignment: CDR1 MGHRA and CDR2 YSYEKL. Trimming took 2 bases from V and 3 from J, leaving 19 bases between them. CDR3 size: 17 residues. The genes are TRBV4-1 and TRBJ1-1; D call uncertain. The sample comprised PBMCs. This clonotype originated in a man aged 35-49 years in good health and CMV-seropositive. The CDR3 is CASSQSIRETRDTEAFF. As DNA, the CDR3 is TGCGCCAGCAGCCAATCTATCCGGGAGACTAGGGACACTGAAGCTTTCTTT.